A single count supports the clone carrying this T cell receptor beta chain. Its antigen remains unidentified. Here immunoSEQ multiplex PCR was the method, and the copy in TCRdb shows in-frame clones only, minus some. The sample yields roughly 34,000 clones, 85% to 95% seen once. This record belongs to a study of OX40 agonist ivuxolimab in advanced cancers. Study-wide context: It was permissible to have had prior anti-PD-1, anti-PD-L1 or anti-CTLA-4 therapy, and about 40% had some.

V trimming: 1 base; J trimming: 2 bases; junction bases outside the gene matches: 11. Germline CDR1 reads SGHNT; CDR2 reads YYREEE (reference sequence). CDR3 size: 18 residues. With autoimmune disease history or systemic immunosuppression, patients were excluded. Overall study findings and caveats: More expanded clones were seen, on average, in CD8+ T cells than in CD4+. Blood T cells, both CD4+ and CD8+, expanded clonally by week 6 at 0.1 to 3.0 mg/kg.

The chain joins TRBV5-4 to TRBJ2-3, with 9 bases identical to TRBD2. The sequences come from CD4+ or CD8+ T cells sorted from blood, collected in a trial of the OX40 agonist ivuxolimab. The sequence was obtained from an adult with an advanced solid tumor such as melanoma, head and neck, liver or kidney cancer. CDR3 residues: CASSLITSGPPTTDTQYF. CDR3 sequence (DNA): TGTGCCAGCAGCTTGATCACTAGCGGGCCACCTACCACAGATACGCAGTATTTT.